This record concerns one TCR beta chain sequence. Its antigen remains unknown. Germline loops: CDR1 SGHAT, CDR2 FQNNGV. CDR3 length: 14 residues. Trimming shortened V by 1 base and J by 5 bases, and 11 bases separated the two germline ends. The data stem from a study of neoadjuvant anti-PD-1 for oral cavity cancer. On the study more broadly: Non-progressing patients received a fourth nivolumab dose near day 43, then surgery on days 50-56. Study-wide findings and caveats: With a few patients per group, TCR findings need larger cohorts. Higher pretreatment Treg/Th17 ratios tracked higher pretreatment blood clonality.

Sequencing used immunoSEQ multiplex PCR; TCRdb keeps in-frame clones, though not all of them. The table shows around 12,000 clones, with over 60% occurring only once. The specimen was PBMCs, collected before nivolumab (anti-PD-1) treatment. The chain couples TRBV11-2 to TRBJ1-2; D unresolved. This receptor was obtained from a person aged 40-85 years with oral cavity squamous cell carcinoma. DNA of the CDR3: TGTGCCAGCAGCTTAGGCAACTTTCTTTATGGCTACACCTTC. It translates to CASSLGNFLYGYTF.